The source of this T cell receptor beta chain is a study of T-cell reconstitution after alpha-beta-depleted transplantation in children (dated by TCRdb to the mid-2010s). At the level of the whole study: Using TCR repertoire profiling, the study followed T-cell immune reconstitution in a quantitative way in children after TCRalphabeta/CD19-depleted allogeneic hematopoietic cell transplantation.

Taken from cysteine to phenylalanine, the CDR3 has 18 residues. Just CDR3 DNA is preserved here, 54 bases in frame from base 1. Trimming accounts for 5 bases at V and 5 bases at J, while the number of junction bases matched to no gene is 14. According to the germline V gene, CDR1 reads SGHRS and CDR2 reads YFSETQ. Reading the label with the study, this specimen's treatment or condition is: allogeneic hematopoietic cell transplantation with graft depleted of TCRalphabeta T cells and CD19 B cells. Transplant recipients were children who received TCRalphabeta/CD19-depleted allogeneic hematopoietic cell grafts. Libraries were built with PCR. The reads were generated on an Illumina HiSeq 2500. Molecular barcoding was employed in the preparation of TCR libraries, with unique molecular identifiers being used to normalize TCRbeta repertoire quantification. The public reads were run again by TCRdb, first through fastp at Q25 and then through MiXCR, and only productive beta chains were kept. Rows with one shared CDR3 protein collapse into an entry with the most common genes and DNA. The sample records around 270,000 distinct CDR3 sequences, approximately 7.3% of which are singletons. The ten largest clonotypes hold approximately 9% of the sample.

Details on this clonotype: The specificity of this receptor is unknown. Base quality data are lacking; no much larger clone is found one base away.

What the authors observed across the whole study: In some patients, the high TCRbeta diversity seen at day 60 was put down to recipient T cells and intrathymic progenitors that had survived conditioning. Apparently early alphabetaT-cell count recovery about two months after transplant reportedly relied on only several hundred rapidly expanded clones derived from non-depleted graft cells. Over the following months the frequencies of hyperexpanded clones went down, and after one year T-cell counts and TCRbeta diversity were mostly credited to newly produced T cells.

This receptor was taken from a female patient aged 2-9 years who had a stem cell transplant for Fanconi anemia, so the T cells may come from the graft donor. The sequence links TRBV5-1 to TRBJ2-5, with 14 junctional bases fitting TRBD2. The sample in question was peripheral blood, obtained 360 days after TCRalphabeta/CD19-depleted stem cell transplant. The CDR3 has the sequence CASSTGWGLAGVTETQYF. The sequenced DNA is TGCGCCAGCAGTACCGGCTGGGGACTAGCGGGAGTCACCGAGACCCAGTACTTC.